A single sample is the source of the 30 T cell receptor beta chains below, sequenced in a study of blood T cell repertoires in COVID-19. Only in-frame clones appear in the TCRdb table, and some are missing; sequencing was by immunoSEQ multiplex PCR. Found here are 180,000 or so clones, more than 70% of them singletons; the top ten hold around 2.5%. Sequencing was done on a sample of peripheral blood. These receptors were taken from a man aged 35-49 years with active or convalescent COVID-19.

The CDR3 protein is CAWSVGRGAYNEQFF. In DNA form, the CDR3 reads TGTGCCTGGAGTGTCGGGCGGGGGGCCTACAATGAGCAGTTCTTC. The chain joins TRBV30 to TRBJ2-1; the match to TRBD2 covers 8 bases. This CDR3 is 15 amino acids long. Trimming removed 0 bases from V and 2 bases from J; junction bases left unmatched: 3. Germline CDR1 reads GTSNPN; CDR2 reads SVGIG (reference sequence). Looking up the rest from reference TRBV30 and TRBJ2-1 gives the full variable domain: SQTIHQWPATLVQPVGSPLSLECTVEGTSNPNLYWYRQAAGRGLQLLFYSVGIGQISSEVPQNLSASRPQDRQFILSSKKLLLSDSGFYLCAWSVGRGAYNEQFFGPGTRLTVL.

The V call is TRBV7-2, the J call TRBJ1-6; possible D gene TRBD1, 5 bases. Germline values: CDR1 SGHTA, CDR2 FQGNSA. Trimming removed 2 bases at V and 9 bases at J, with 14 bases between. This CDR3 comprises 15 residues. CDR3 sequence (DNA): TGTGCCAGCAGCTTAATGGGCCAGGGCGTTTCACCCCTCCACTTT. This codes for CASSLMGQGVSPLHF.

The chain couples TRBV21-1 to TRBJ2-6; the tabulated D call, TRBD2, remains unverified against the DNA. TRBV21-1 is reported as a pseudogene. This CDR3 region has 18 residues. Here the CDR3 DNA reads TGTGCCAGCGGTCGGGGGGTGACGGGCCGCTCTGGGGCCAACGTCCTGACTTTC. Encoded protein: CASGRGVTGRSGANVLTF.

The rearrangement links TRBV4-2 to TRBJ2-2; 10 nucleotides match TRBD2. V lost 3 bases, J lost 0 bases, and 7 bases stayed unmatched. The CDR3 has 18 amino acids. Germline V gives CDR1 LGHNA, CDR2 YNFKEQ. This CDR3 reads CASSQFASGGANTGELFF. CDR3 nucleotide sequence: TGTGCCAGCAGCCAGTTTGCCAGCGGGGGGGCGAACACCGGGGAGCTGTTTTTT.

The genes are TRBV2 and TRBJ2-7; D possibly corresponds to TRBD1 (7 bases). The CDR3 runs to 12 residues. V lost 8 bases to trimming and J lost 12 bases, with 20 bases between them. The germline CDR1 and CDR2 sequences are SNHLY and FYNNEI. The CDR3 here is CASSPGGRPRYF. CDR3 in DNA: TGTGCCAGCTCACCAGGGGGGCGGCCCCGGTACTTC.

The chain joins TRBV12-2 to TRBJ2-7; the listed D gene, TRBD1, was not tested against the DNA. TRBV12-2 is tagged as a pseudogene. This CDR3 comprises 16 residues. The CDR3 reads CASRLLSGQPGREQYF. The DNA of the CDR3 is TGTGCAAGTCGCTTATTATCCGGACAGCCAGGTCGCGAGCAGTACTTC.

The chain couples TRBV27 to TRBJ1-4, with 8 bases lining up with TRBD1. Germline trimming cut 5 bases from V and 7 bases from J; bases unmatched to any gene: 9. CDR1 is MNHEY, CDR2 SMNVEV, per germline (reference sequence). This CDR3 contains 15 residues. CDR3 coding DNA: TGTGCCAGCAGTGCGCGCAGGGGGCTCGTTGAAAAACTGTTTTTT. It is translated as CASSARRGLVEKLFF.

The V gene is TRBV5-1, the J gene TRBJ1-2, with TRBD1 identical over 7 bases. The CDR3 is 15 amino acids. J was trimmed by 0 bases and V by 0 bases; bases with no gene match: 2. Germline V gene lookup returns CDR1 SGHRS and CDR2 YFSETQ. Here the CDR3 DNA reads TGCGCCAGCAGCTTGGCGGGACAGTCTAACTATGGCTACACCTTC. This gives the protein CASSLAGQSNYGYTF.

Only one count was recorded for this clone. The chain carries TRBV5-5 and TRBJ1-4; maybe TRBD1 (6 bases). This CDR3 contains 14 residues. The germline V gene encodes CDR1 SGHKS and CDR2 YYEKEE (reference sequence). The V and J ends lost 0 bases and 4 bases respectively, with 7 bases between them. Here the CDR3 reads CASSLGQVNEKLFF. CDR3 sequence (DNA): TGTGCCAGCAGCTTGGGACAGGTTAATGAAAAACTGTTTTTT.

The rearrangement links TRBV6-5 to TRBJ1-1; 8 bases line up with TRBD1. The junction had 4 bases not matched to a gene; V was cut back by 6 bases and J by 4 bases. Germline lookup yields CDR1 MNHEY and CDR2 SVGAGI. The CDR3 length is 13 residues. For the CDR3, the DNA is TGTGCCAGCAGGAAAGACAGGGGCACTGAAGCTTTCTTT. Its translation is CASRKDRGTEAFF.

This rearrangement joins TRBV29-1 to TRBJ2-3; weak D call: TRBD1 (5 bases). The ends were cut back, 3 bases at V and 4 bases at J, with 8 bases in the middle. The CDR3 has 12 residues. Germline V lookup: CDR1 SQVTM, CDR2 ANQGSEA. CDR3 in DNA: TGCAGCGTTGACAGGGTCGCAGATACGCAGTATTTT. Its protein product is CSVDRVADTQYF.

The chain recombines TRBV9 with TRBJ2-7; 14 bases match TRBD2. This CDR3 has 16 amino acids. V lost 4 bases, J lost 6 bases, and 9 bases stayed unmatched. The germline gives CDR1 SGDLS, CDR2 YYNGEE. The CDR3 region has the DNA TGTGCCAGCAGCCCCCGACTAGCGGGGGGGATTTCCGAGCAGTACTTC. It specifies CASSPRLAGGISEQYF.

This clone occurred once. The rearrangement uses TRBV11-3 and TRBJ2-5, with 14 bases matching TRBD2. J lost 2 bases, V lost 5 bases, and 4 bases had no gene match. Germline V gene data show CDR1 as SGHNT and CDR2 as YENEEA. The CDR3 loop spans 16 amino acids. DNA of the CDR3: TGTGCCAGCAGCCGAGGGACTAGCGGGGGACAAGAGACCCAGTACTTC. This encodes CASSRGTSGGQETQYF.

Regarding this clone: This sample includes further DNA sequences coding for the same CDR3. This chain uses TRBV6-5 with TRBJ1-1, with D uncertain. Looked up from germline, CDR1 is MNHEY and CDR2 is SVGAGI. Trimming left V 4 bases short and J 2 bases short, with 5 bases between. CDR3 size: 12 residues. The CDR3 here is CASSSGNTEAFF. In DNA, the CDR3 is TGTGCCAGCAGTTCAGGAAACACTGAAGCTTTCTTT.

This clone appeared once. The rearrangement links TRBV27 to TRBJ2-2, with D possibly being TRBD2 (8 bases). The CDR3 sequence is 16 residues long. Trimming cost V 6 bases and J 0 bases, with 14 bases left between them. Germline lookup yields CDR1 MNHEY and CDR2 SMNVEV (reference sequence). CDR3 in amino acids: CASRRGDSTNTGELFF. The CDR3, as DNA: TGTGCCAGCAGGCGGGGGGACAGTACGAACACCGGGGAGCTGTTTTTT.

The sample holds one count of this clone. The chain employs TRBV29-1 and TRBJ1-2; 9 bases are a match to TRBD1. The CDR3 length is 14 residues. Germline V gene data show CDR1 as SQVTM and CDR2 as ANQGSEA. J lost 4 bases, V lost 2 bases, and 5 bases had no gene match. DNA of the CDR3: TGCAGCGTTGAATTCGGGACAGGGCGCTATGGCTACACCTTC. It encodes CSVEFGTGRYGYTF.

This chain connects TRBV6-5 to TRBJ1-2; 10 bases map to TRBD1. V lost 7 bases to trimming and J lost 4 bases; unmatched junction nucleotides: 9. CDR3 length: 15 residues. CDR1 is MNHEY and CDR2 is SVGAGI in the germline V gene. CDR3 DNA: TGTGCCAGCACACAGACAGGGGGCATAAGCTATGGCTACACCTTC. The encoded protein is CASTQTGGISYGYTF.

This clone was counted once. This chain joins TRBV4-1 and TRBJ1-6, with D tentatively TRBD1 (6 bases). The V and J ends lost 4 bases and 10 bases respectively, with 20 bases between them. The CDR3 is made up of 16 amino acids. Germline V CDR1 and CDR2: MGHRA, YSYEKL. Here the CDR3 DNA reads TGCGCCAGCAGCCCGAGTAGAGCAGGGGTAGGCTCACCCCTCCACTTT. Translated: CASSPSRAGVGSPLHF.

The rearrangement links TRBV6-4 to TRBJ1-2; D gene unclear. V gave up 0 bases and J gave up 1 base, with 18 bases separating them. Germline V gene sequence: CDR1 MRHNA, CDR2 SNTAGT. This CDR3 comprises 18 residues. The CDR3 DNA reads TGTGCCAGCAGTGACTCCCCCCCCGCCGGAGACTTTAACTATGGCTACACCTTC. This translates into CASSDSPPAGDFNYGYTF.

This clone was detected once. This chain links TRBV4-2 with TRBJ1-5; the D is unclear. The CDR3 runs 14 residues. CDR1 LGHNA and CDR2 YNFKEQ come from the germline V gene. With 0 bases removed from V and 1 base from J, the gap between germline ends came to 4 bases. The CDR3 nucleotides read TGTGCCAGCAGCCAAGACAGGAGCAATCAGCCCCAGCATTTT. This codes for CASSQDRSNQPQHF.

The V call is TRBV25-1, the J call TRBJ1-6, with 11 bases that match TRBD1. The CDR3 has 16 residues. V lost 5 bases, J lost 7 bases, and 7 bases stayed unmatched. Germline V CDR1 and CDR2: MGHDK, SYGVNS. CDR3 DNA sequence: TGTGCCAGCAGTCCCCGGACAGGGGGCCCAAATTCACCCCTCCACTTT. It specifies CASSPRTGGPNSPLHF.

The chain has TRBV5-6 and TRBJ1-6; 9 bases are a match to TRBD1. Germline lookup yields CDR1 SGHDT and CDR2 YYEEEE. The CDR3 totals 16 residues. The trim removed 4 bases at V and 4 bases at J, leaving 6 bases unmatched. The chain's CDR3 is CASSPDRGLYNSPLHF. CDR3 DNA: TGTGCCAGCAGCCCGGACAGGGGACTTTATAATTCACCCCTCCACTTT.

This rearrangement joins TRBV3-1 (or the pseudogene TRBV3-2) to TRBJ1-1; tentatively, D is TRBD1 (5 bases). Trimming shortened V by 4 bases and J by 3 bases, and 15 bases separated the two germline ends. The CDR3 consists of 15 residues. The germline V gene has CDR1 LGHDT and CDR2 YNNKEL (reference sequence). The CDR3 sequence: CASSLRWGGDTEAFF. CDR3 nucleotide sequence: TGTGCCAGCAGCCTGAGATGGGGGGGGGACACTGAAGCTTTCTTT.

The chain carries TRBV6-5 and TRBJ1-3, with D maybe TRBD1 (6 bases). The CDR3 consists of 14 residues. Germline CDR1 MNHEY, CDR2 SVGAGI. V lost 4 bases and J lost 3, with 10 bases in between. The CDR3 protein is CASSSWDNGNTIYF. CDR3 sequence (DNA): TGTGCCAGCAGTTCCTGGGACAATGGAAACACCATATATTTT.

The chain carries TRBV2 and TRBJ2-5; TRBD2 is a possible D gene (6 bases). There are 12 residues in the CDR3. The V end was cut by 6 bases, the J end by 5 bases, with 10 bases between. Germline CDR1 reads SNHLY; CDR2 reads FYNNEI. The CDR3 DNA follows: TGTGCCAGCAGGGGGAGCGGGGAGACCCAGTACTTC. Its translation is CASRGSGETQYF.

A word on this clone: This may come from a read error, since a much larger clone is one base off. V gene TRBV7-2 combines with J gene TRBJ1-2, with 9 bases aligning to TRBD1. Trimming removed 4 bases from V and 8 bases from J; junction bases left unmatched: 5. This CDR3 contains 13 residues. CDR1 is SGHTA, CDR2 FQGNSA, per germline. The CDR3 bases are TGTGCCAGCAGCTCCACAGGGGGCGCAGGCTACACCTTC. Its protein is CASSSTGGAGYTF.

The chain recombines TRBV11-3 with TRBJ1-5; 7 bases fit TRBD1. CDR1 and CDR2 from the germline V gene are SGHNT and YENEEA. With 2 bases clipped from V and 5 bases from J, the junction kept 9 bases outside the gene matches. The CDR3 runs to 16 residues. The CDR3 sequence is CASSLLGTEVYQPQHF. The CDR3 region has the DNA TGTGCCAGCAGCTTATTGGGGACAGAGGTTTATCAGCCCCAGCATTTT.

V gene TRBV28 combines with J gene TRBJ2-7; a possible D gene is TRBD1 (7 bases). The CDR3 length is 15 residues. V gave up 7 bases and J gave up 3 bases, with 19 bases separating them. CDR1 is MDHEN, CDR2 SYDVKM, per germline. The CDR3 loop reads CASNRRDRPHYEQYF. The CDR3 region has the DNA TGTGCCAGCAACAGGCGGGACAGACCCCACTACGAGCAGTACTTC.

The chain combines TRBV19 with TRBJ2-1; TRBD1 matches at 7 bases. CDR1 is LNHDA and CDR2 is SQIVND in the germline V gene (reference sequence). This CDR3 is 15 amino acids long. V lost 5 bases to trimming and J lost 9 bases; unmatched junction nucleotides: 13. The DNA for the CDR3 is TGTGCCAGTAGTGGACAGGCGGGCCGGGATGGTGAGCAGTTCTTC. This sequence encodes CASSGQAGRDGEQFF. Full variable domain (remainder filled in from reference TRBV19 and TRBJ2-1): DGGITQSPKYLFRKEGQNVTLSCEQNLNHDAMYWYRQDPGQGLRLIYYSQIVNDFQKGDIAEGYSVSREKKESFPLTVTSAQKNPTAFYLCASSGQAGRDGEQFFGPGTRLTVL.

This clone has only one observation. V usage is TRBV19 and J usage is TRBJ1-1; D might be TRBD1 (6 bases). Trimming removed 8 bases from V and 6 bases from J, with 25 bases in between. The CDR3 spans 16 residues. Germline CDR1 and CDR2: LNHDA and SQIVND (reference sequence). The CDR3 reads CASAPGGQTLNAEAFF. CDR3 DNA sequence: TGTGCCAGTGCCCCGGGAGGACAGACCCTCAACGCTGAAGCTTTCTTT.